The source of this T cell receptor (beta chain) is a study of Tregs in tolerant kidney transplant recipients. Germline CDR1 MNHNS, CDR2 SASEGT. This CDR3 is 18 amino acids long. V shed 3 bases and J 3 bases; nucleotides not matched to a gene: 14. As for this clone: Antigen unknown.

Findings of the study overall: Tregs expanded with activated donor B cells seemed most donor-specific.

TCRdb's copy holds only in-frame clones and misses some; the assay was immunoSEQ multiplex PCR. Of fewer than 80,000 clones in the sample, roughly 98% are singletons; the top ten hold approximately 0.56%. The chain is built from TRBV6-1 and TRBJ2-1, with TRBD1 identical over 7 bases. The TCR was taken from a human donor who received a combined kidney and bone marrow transplant. The sequenced sample was CD4+ T cells from blood, obtained before the transplant. The CDR3 here is CASSDFPFEAGGYNEQFF. CDR3 coding DNA: TGTGCCAGCAGTGACTTCCCTTTTGAGGCAGGGGGCTACAATGAGCAGTTCTTC.